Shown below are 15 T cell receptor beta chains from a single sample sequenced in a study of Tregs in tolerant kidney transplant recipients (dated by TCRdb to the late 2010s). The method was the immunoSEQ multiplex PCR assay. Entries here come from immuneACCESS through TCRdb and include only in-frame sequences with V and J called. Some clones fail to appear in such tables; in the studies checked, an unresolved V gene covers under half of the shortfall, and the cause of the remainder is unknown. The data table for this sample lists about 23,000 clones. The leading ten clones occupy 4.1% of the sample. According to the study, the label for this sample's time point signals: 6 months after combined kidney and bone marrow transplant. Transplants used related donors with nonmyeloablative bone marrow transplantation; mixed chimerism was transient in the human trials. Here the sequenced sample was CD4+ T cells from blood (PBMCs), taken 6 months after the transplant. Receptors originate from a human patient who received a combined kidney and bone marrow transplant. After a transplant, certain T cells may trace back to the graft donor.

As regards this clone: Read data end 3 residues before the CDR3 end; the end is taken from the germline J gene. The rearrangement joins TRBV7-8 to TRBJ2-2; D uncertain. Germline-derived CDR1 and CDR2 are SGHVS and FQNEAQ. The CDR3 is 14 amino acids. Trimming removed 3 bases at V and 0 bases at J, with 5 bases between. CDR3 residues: CASSFQANTGELFF. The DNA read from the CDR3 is TGTGCCAGCAGCTTTCAGGCGAACACCGGGGAG.

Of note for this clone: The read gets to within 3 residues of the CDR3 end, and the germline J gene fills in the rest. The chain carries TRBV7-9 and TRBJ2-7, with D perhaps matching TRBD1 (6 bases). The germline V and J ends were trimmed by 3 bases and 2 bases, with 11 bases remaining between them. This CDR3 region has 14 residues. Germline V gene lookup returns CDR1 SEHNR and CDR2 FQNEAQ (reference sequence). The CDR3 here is CASSFLGATYEQYF. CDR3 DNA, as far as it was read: TGTGCCAGCAGCTTCTTGGGGGCCACCTACGAG.

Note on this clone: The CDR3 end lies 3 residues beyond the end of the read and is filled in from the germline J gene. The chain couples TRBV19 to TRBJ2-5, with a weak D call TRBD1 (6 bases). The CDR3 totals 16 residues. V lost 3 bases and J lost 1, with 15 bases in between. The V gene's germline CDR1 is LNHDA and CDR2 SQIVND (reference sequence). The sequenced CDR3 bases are TGTGCCAGTAGTATCCCGACGGGCAGGGGCCAAGAGACC. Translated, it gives CASSIPTGRGQET. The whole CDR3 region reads CASSIPTGRGQETQYF.

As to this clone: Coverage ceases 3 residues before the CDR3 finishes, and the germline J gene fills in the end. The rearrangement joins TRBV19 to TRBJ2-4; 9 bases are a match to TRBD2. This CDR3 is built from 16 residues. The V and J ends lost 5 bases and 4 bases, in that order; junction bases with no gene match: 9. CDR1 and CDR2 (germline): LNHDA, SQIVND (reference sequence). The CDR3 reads CASSFYSTSGKNIQYF. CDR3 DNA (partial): TGTGCCAGTAGTTTCTACTCGACTAGCGGTAAAAACATT.

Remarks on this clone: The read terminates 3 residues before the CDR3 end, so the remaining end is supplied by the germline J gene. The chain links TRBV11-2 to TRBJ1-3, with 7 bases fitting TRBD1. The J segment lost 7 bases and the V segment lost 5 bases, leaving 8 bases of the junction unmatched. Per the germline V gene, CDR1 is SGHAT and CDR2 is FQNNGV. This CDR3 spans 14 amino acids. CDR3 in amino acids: CASSETGFWNTIYF. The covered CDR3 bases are TGTGCCAGCAGCGAGACAGGGTTTTGGAACACC. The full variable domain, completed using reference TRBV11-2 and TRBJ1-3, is EAGVAQSPRYKIIEKRQSVAFWCNPISGHATLYWYQQILGQGPKLLIQFQNNGVVDDSQLPKDRFSAERLKGVDSTLKIQPAKLEDSAVYLCASSETGFWNTIYFGEGSWLTVV.

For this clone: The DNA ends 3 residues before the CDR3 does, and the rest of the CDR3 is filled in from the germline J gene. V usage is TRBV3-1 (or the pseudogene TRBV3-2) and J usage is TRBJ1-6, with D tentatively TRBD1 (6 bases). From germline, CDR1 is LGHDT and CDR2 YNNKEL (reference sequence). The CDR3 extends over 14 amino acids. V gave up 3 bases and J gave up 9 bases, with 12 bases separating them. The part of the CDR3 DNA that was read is TGTGCCAGCAGCCACGGACAGTTACGTTCACCC. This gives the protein CASSHGQLRSP. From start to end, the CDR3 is CASSHGQLRSPLHF.

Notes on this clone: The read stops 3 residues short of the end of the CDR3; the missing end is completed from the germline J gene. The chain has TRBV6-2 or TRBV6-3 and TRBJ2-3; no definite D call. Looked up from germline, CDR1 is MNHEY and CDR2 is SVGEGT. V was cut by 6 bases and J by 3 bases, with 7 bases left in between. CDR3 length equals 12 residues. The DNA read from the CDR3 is TGTGCCAGCAGGTGGCCTACAGATACG. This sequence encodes CASRWPTDT. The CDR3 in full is CASRWPTDTQYF.

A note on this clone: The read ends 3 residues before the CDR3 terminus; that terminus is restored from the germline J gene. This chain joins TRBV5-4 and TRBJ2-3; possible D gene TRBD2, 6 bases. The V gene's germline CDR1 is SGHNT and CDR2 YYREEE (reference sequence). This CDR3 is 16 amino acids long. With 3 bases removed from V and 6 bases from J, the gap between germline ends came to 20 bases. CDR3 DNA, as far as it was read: TGTGCCAGCAGCTCTCGGGCGCGGGGCGCCCGGGATACG. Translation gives CASSSRARGARDT. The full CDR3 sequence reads CASSSRARGARDTQYF.

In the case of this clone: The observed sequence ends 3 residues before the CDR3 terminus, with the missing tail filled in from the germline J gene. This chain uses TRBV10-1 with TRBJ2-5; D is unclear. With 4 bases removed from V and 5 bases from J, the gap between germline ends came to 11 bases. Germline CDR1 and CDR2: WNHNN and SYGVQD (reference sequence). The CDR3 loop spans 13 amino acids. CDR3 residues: CASSGGPGETQYF. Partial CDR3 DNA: TGCGCCAGCAGTGGAGGCCCCGGGGAGACC.

The chain's CDR3 is CASSFEGGEYGYTF. Partial CDR3 DNA: TGCGCCAGCAGCTTTGAAGGGGGAGAGTATGGC. The chain combines TRBV5-1 with TRBJ1-2, with D tentatively TRBD1 (6 bases). Sequencing ends 3 residues short of the CDR3 end; the germline J gene provides the rest. CDR1 is SGHRS, CDR2 YFSETQ, per germline. This CDR3 comprises 14 residues. Trimming left V 2 bases short and J 5 bases short, with 13 bases between.

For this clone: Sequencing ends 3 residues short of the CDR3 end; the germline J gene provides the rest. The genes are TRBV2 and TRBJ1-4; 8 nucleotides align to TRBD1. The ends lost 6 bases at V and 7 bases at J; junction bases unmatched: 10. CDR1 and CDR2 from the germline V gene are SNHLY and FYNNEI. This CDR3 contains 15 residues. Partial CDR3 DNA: TGTGCCAGCAGCACGAGGACAGGGCGGACTGAAAAA. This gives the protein CASSTRTGRTEK. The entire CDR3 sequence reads CASSTRTGRTEKLFF.

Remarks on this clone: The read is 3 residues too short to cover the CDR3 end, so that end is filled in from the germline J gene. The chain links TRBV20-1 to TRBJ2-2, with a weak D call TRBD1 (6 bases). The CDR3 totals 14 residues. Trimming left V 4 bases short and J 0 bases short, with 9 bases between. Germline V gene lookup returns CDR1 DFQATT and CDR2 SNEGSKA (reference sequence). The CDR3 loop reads CSAKGQSNTGELFF. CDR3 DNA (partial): TGCAGTGCTAAAGGACAGTCGAACACCGGGGAG.

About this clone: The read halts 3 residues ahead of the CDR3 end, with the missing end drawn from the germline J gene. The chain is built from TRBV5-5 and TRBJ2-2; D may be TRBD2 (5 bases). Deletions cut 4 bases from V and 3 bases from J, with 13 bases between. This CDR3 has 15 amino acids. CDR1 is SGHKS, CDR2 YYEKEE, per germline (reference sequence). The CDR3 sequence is CASSIGLLDTGELFF. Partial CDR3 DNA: TGTGCCAGCAGCATCGGACTGCTCGACACCGGGGAG.

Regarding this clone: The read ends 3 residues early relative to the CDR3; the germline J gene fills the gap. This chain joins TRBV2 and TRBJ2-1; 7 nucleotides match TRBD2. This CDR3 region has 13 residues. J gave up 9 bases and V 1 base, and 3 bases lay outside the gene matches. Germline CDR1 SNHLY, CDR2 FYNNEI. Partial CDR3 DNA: TGTGCCAGCAGTGAAGGACTAGCTAGTGAG. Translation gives CASSEGLASE. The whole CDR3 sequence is CASSEGLASEQFF.

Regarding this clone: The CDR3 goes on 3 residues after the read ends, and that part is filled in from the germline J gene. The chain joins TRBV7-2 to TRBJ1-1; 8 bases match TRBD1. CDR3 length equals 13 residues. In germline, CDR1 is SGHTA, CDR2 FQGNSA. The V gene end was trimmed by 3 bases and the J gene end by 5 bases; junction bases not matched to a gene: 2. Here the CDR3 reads CASSLDRVTEAFF. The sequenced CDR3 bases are TGTGCCAGCAGCTTGGACAGGGTTACTGAA.